This TCR beta chain was captured in a study of CD8 T cells in ankylosing spondylitis. General study results and limits: What appeared characteristic of ankylosing spondylitis blood was a TCR beta motif of eight or nine highly homologous variants. Clones that were linked to disease were CD8+ and were relatively rare in peripheral blood. Both synovial fluid and blood in reactive arthritis had previously been reported to carry some motif variants. Significant enrichment of disease-linked clones was reported in matched ankylosing spondylitis synovial fluid.

A remark on this clonotype: Its antigen is still unknown.

Quantitative molecular-barcoded 5'-RACE generated the TCR beta libraries. TCRdb recomputed calls from the 5' RACE reads with MiXCR, one row per CDR3 protein. Of over 600,000 distinct CDR3 sequences in the sample, over 15% were seen once. The CDR3 loop spans 17 amino acids. Germline lookup yields CDR1 SGHVS and CDR2 FNYEAQ. V lost 0 bases and J lost 3, with 15 bases in between. V usage is TRBV7-6 and J usage is TRBJ2-1, with D unresolved. Sequenced material: blood, either unsorted or a sorted T cell fraction (not recorded which). This clonotype was obtained from a male donor with ankylosing spondylitis. The CDR3 here is CASSLAFWQTGYNEQFF. CDR3 in DNA: TGTGCCAGCAGCTTAGCGTTTTGGCAGACGGGCTACAATGAGCAGTTCTTC.